The 32 T cell receptor beta chains in this list originate from one sample, sequenced in a study. Each CDR3 protein is one row after TCRdb ran MiXCR on the RT-PCR reads. Of more than 550,000 distinct CDR3 sequences detected, 11% to 15% appear once; the ten largest clones hold about 3.6%. Sequencing used memory CD4+ T cells from blood. The receptors shown here come from a female donor in good health, serving as a healthy control.

The rearrangement uses TRBV6-2 or TRBV6-3 and TRBJ2-1; 12 bases are shared with TRBD2. V shed 11 bases, J shed 5 bases, and the junction held 16 bases outside the gene matches. This CDR3 is 17 amino acids long. CDR1 is MNHEY and CDR2 is SVGEGT in the germline V gene. CDR3 protein: CAGASGRAHQANNEQFF. The CDR3, as DNA: TGTGCCGGAGCTAGCGGGAGGGCCCACCAAGCAAACAATGAGCAGTTCTTC.

This clonotype was seen more than once but under ten times. The V call is TRBV20-1, the J call TRBJ2-7; D is unclear. The CDR3 runs to 11 residues. Per germline, CDR1 DFQATT and CDR2 SNEGSKA (reference sequence). Trimming shortened V by 1 base and J by 6 bases, and 7 bases separated the two germline ends. Here the CDR3 reads CSARGVPEQYF. The CDR3 DNA reads TGCAGTGCTAGAGGGGTCCCCGAGCAGTACTTC.

CDR3 amino acids: CAISDPTSGSSNEQFF. In DNA form, the CDR3 reads TGTGCCATCAGTGACCCGACTAGCGGGAGCTCCAATGAGCAGTTCTTC. The chain employs TRBV10-3 and TRBJ2-1, with TRBD2 matching over 12 bases. Germline lookup yields CDR1 ENHRY and CDR2 SYGVKD. The length of the CDR3 is 16 residues. V shed 3 bases, J shed 6 bases, and the junction held 6 bases outside the gene matches.

Ten or more counts support this clonotype. This rearrangement joins TRBV10-3 to TRBJ1-1, with TRBD1 as a possible D gene (6 bases). Germline V gene sequence: CDR1 ENHRY, CDR2 SYGVKD. This CDR3 comprises 12 residues. V lost 8 bases and J lost 6, with 13 bases in between. The CDR3 region has the DNA TGTGCCATCGCATCAGGGGCCCCTGAAGCTTTCTTT. Amino acids: CAIASGAPEAFF.

The chain links TRBV6-2 or TRBV6-3 to TRBJ2-7, with a tentative D call TRBD2 (5 bases). Trimming took 10 bases from V and 1 from J, leaving 20 bases between them. The germline V gene has CDR1 MNHEY and CDR2 SVGEGT. The CDR3 is 15 amino acids. The CDR3 DNA reads TGTGCCACTAAGGAGAGGGCTATAACTTCCTACGAGCAGTACTTC. Amino acids: CATKERAITSYEQYF.

CDR3 region: CSARGYNTEAFF. The CDR3 DNA reads as TGCAGTGCTAGAGGGTATAACACTGAAGCTTTCTTT. The rearrangement links TRBV20-1 to TRBJ1-1; D not certain. V was shortened by 1 base and J by 2 bases, with 5 bases between the two germline ends. The CDR3 has 12 amino acids. Germline loops: CDR1 DFQATT, CDR2 SNEGSKA (reference sequence).

The gene calls are TRBV6-5 and TRBJ2-1; D perhaps matches TRBD1 (5 bases). The CDR3 length is 16 residues. Germline V lookup: CDR1 MNHEY, CDR2 SVGAGI. Trimming shortened V by 4 bases and J by 4 bases, and 17 bases separated the two germline ends. This CDR3 reads CASSLITSGSYNEQFF. For the CDR3, the DNA is TGTGCCAGCAGTTTGATTACCTCAGGGTCTTACAATGAGCAGTTCTTC.

This clonotype was seen a handful of times. The chain is built from TRBV18 and TRBJ1-2; 7 bases line up with TRBD1. Germline CDR1 and CDR2: KGHSH and LQKENI. The V segment lost 5 bases and the J segment 2 bases; nucleotides outside the gene matches: 2. CDR3 length: 13 residues. CDR3 protein: CASSKDRNYGYTF. Here the CDR3 DNA reads TGTGCCAGCTCAAAGGACAGGAACTATGGCTACACCTTC.

The chain carries TRBV9 and TRBJ2-3; D is possibly TRBD1 or TRBD2 (5 bases each). Germline CDR1 and CDR2: SGDLS and YYNGEE. The CDR3 covers 16 residues. V lost 3 bases, J lost 4 bases, and 18 bases lay in between. CDR3 DNA sequence: TGTGCCAGCAGCGCCGGACAAGTCCCGCGGGCAGATACGCAGTATTTT. Its translation: CASSAGQVPRADTQYF.

There are many counts of this clonotype. This chain connects TRBV7-9 to TRBJ1-1, with D hard to call. The germline gives CDR1 SEHNR, CDR2 FQNEAQ (reference sequence). The CDR3 has 13 amino acids. V lost 1 base and J 7 bases, leaving 10 bases between the germline ends. The CDR3 reads CASSLVIWGEAFF. For the CDR3, the DNA is TGTGCCAGCAGCTTAGTAATATGGGGTGAAGCTTTCTTT.

The sample holds many counts of this clonotype. The rearrangement joins TRBV6-1 to TRBJ1-1; D is perhaps TRBD1 (5 bases). The V and J ends lost 6 bases and 2 bases respectively, with 13 bases between them. The CDR3 spans 14 residues. Germline values: CDR1 MNHNS, CDR2 SASEGT. In DNA form, the CDR3 reads TGTGCCAGCAGAGGTGACAGCTTTAACACTGAAGCTTTCTTT. Amino acids: CASRGDSFNTEAFF.

This clonotype was counted only a few times. The gene calls are TRBV20-1 and TRBJ2-1, with 13 bases lining up with TRBD2. Germline V gene data show CDR1 as DFQATT and CDR2 as SNEGSKA (reference sequence). With V trimmed by 7 bases and J by 8 bases, 11 bases remained unmatched. The CDR3 length is 15 residues. CDR3 loop: CSGSQTSGRIDEQFF. In DNA, the CDR3 is TGCAGTGGCTCTCAGACTAGCGGGAGGATCGATGAGCAGTTCTTC.

The chain links TRBV6-5 to TRBJ2-7; D is unclear. CDR3 length: 16 residues. Trimming removed 2 bases from V and 0 bases from J, with 14 bases in between. Germline loops: CDR1 MNHEY, CDR2 SVGAGI. Here the CDR3 reads CASSYGVSSSSYEQYF. In nucleotides, the CDR3 is TGTGCCAGCAGTTACGGGGTGAGCTCCAGCTCCTACGAGCAGTACTTC.

The table lists this clonotype with many counts. V and J are TRBV5-5 and TRBJ1-1; the D is unclear. This CDR3 comprises 13 residues. Trimming took off 2 bases at V and 2 bases at J, with 7 bases between the two ends. Germline V gene sequence: CDR1 SGHKS, CDR2 YYEKEE (reference sequence). The CDR3, as DNA: TGTGCCAGCAGCTTAAGAGAAAACACTGAAGCTTTCTTT. It specifies CASSLRENTEAFF.

This clonotype was counted ten times or more. This chain uses TRBV7-6 with TRBJ2-5; D not resolved. CDR1 and CDR2 (germline): SGHVS, FNYEAQ. V lost 2 bases to trimming and J lost 4 bases, with 11 bases between them. CDR3 length: 14 amino acids. CDR3 in amino acids: CASSLKAGPETQYF. CDR3 bases: TGTGCCAGCAGCTTAAAGGCCGGCCCAGAGACCCAGTACTTC. The complete variable domain, with remaining parts taken from reference TRBV7-6 and TRBJ2-5, reads GAGVSQSPRYKVTKRGQDVALRCDPISGHVSLYWYRQALGQGPEFLTYFNYEAQQDKSGLPNDRFSAERPEGSISTLTIQRTEQRDSAMYRCASSLKAGPETQYFGPGTRLLVL.

The rearrangement uses TRBV12-3 or TRBV12-4 and TRBJ1-1; 8 bases align to TRBD1. The CDR3 has 18 residues. The V segment lost 5 bases and the J segment 4 bases; nucleotides outside the gene matches: 18. The CDR3 DNA reads as TGTGCCAGCAGTGTCATCCCGGGGACAGGTCAAGAGGGCACTGAAGCTTTCTTT. Its protein product is CASSVIPGTGQEGTEAFF.

This clonotype was observed at least ten times. This chain links TRBV20-1 with TRBJ2-3; possible D gene TRBD1, 5 bases. Trimming pared 2 bases from V and 12 bases from J, leaving 12 bases between. Germline V gene sequence: CDR1 DFQATT, CDR2 SNEGSKA (reference sequence). The CDR3 extends over 11 amino acids. The CDR3 loop reads CSARTDIPQYF. CDR3 in DNA: TGCAGTGCTAGAACGGACATTCCTCAGTATTTT.

V and J are TRBV28 and TRBJ2-2; weak D call: TRBD1 (6 bases). Germline V lookup: CDR1 MDHEN, CDR2 SYDVKM. The CDR3 loop spans 14 amino acids. Trimming shortened V by 6 bases and J by 4 bases, and 12 bases separated the two germline ends. The CDR3, as DNA: TGTGCCAGCAGGGGACACCTCTCCACCGGGGAGCTGTTTTTT. As protein: CASRGHLSTGELFF.

This clonotype occurred a few times. The chain links TRBV20-1 to TRBJ1-2; D is unresolved. From germline, CDR1 is DFQATT and CDR2 SNEGSKA (reference sequence). The CDR3 runs 12 residues. CDR3 loop: CRVPEARHGYTF. The CDR3 DNA is TGCAGGGTACCTGAGGCGCGGCATGGCTACACCTTC.

This clonotype has a handful of counts. This chain uses TRBV18 with TRBJ2-5; tentatively, D is TRBD1 (5 bases). With 3 bases removed from V and 5 bases from J, the gap between germline ends came to 10 bases. Germline CDR1 KGHSH, CDR2 LQKENI. This CDR3 is 13 amino acids long. The CDR3 region has the DNA TGTGCCAGCTCACCTTTGGGGCGGGAGACCCAGTACTTC. Translation gives CASSPLGRETQYF.

This clonotype was seen more than once but under ten times. The J gene is TRBJ1-6, the V gene TRBV20-1, with 12 bases that match TRBD1. The CDR3 contains 17 residues. Germline lookup yields CDR1 DFQATT and CDR2 SNEGSKA (reference sequence). The J segment lost 8 bases and the V segment lost 0 bases, leaving 8 bases of the junction unmatched. The CDR3 region is CSARDFGTGGAYSPLHF. CDR3 DNA sequence: TGCAGTGCTAGAGATTTCGGGACAGGGGGCGCGTATTCACCCCTCCACTTT.

This clonotype was picked up a small number of times. The rearrangement uses TRBV20-1 and TRBJ2-2; the D gene is possibly TRBD2 (5 bases). Trimming removed 3 bases at V and 9 bases at J, with 17 bases between. The germline V gene encodes CDR1 DFQATT and CDR2 SNEGSKA (reference sequence). This CDR3 spans 14 amino acids. CDR3 region: CSASEGLGNRELFF. The DNA for the CDR3 is TGCAGTGCTAGTGAGGGCTTGGGGAACCGGGAGCTGTTTTTT.

The V and J genes are TRBV7-2 and TRBJ2-2, with TRBD1 matching over 8 bases. Looked up from germline, CDR1 is SGHTA and CDR2 is FQGNSA. J gave up 2 bases and V 5 bases, and 7 bases lay outside the gene matches. The CDR3 is 16 residues long. This CDR3 is CASSGRTGSNTGELFF. CDR3 sequence (DNA): TGTGCCAGCAGCGGCAGGACAGGGTCCAACACCGGGGAGCTGTTTTTT.

J is TRBJ2-3 and V is TRBV5-1, with a tentative D call TRBD2 (5 bases). Trimming removed 4 bases from V and 7 bases from J, with 16 bases in between. In germline, CDR1 is SGHRS, CDR2 YFSETQ. The CDR3 totals 14 residues. The CDR3 protein is CASSGGEPSHTQYF. The CDR3 DNA follows: TGCGCCAGCAGCGGCGGAGAGCCTAGCCATACGCAGTATTTT.

This clonotype was seen at least ten times. V and J are TRBV6-2 or TRBV6-3 and TRBJ2-2, with 9 bases aligning to TRBD1. This CDR3 is built from 17 residues. With V trimmed by 0 bases and J by 4 bases, 6 bases remained unmatched. The germline V gene has CDR1 MNHEY and CDR2 SVGEGT. The CDR3 here is CASSYSPADRGTGELFF. The CDR3 DNA is TGTGCCAGCAGTTACTCACCGGCGGACAGGGGCACCGGGGAGCTGTTTTTT.

A few counts support this clonotype. The chain employs TRBV20-1 and TRBJ1-5, with D possibly matching TRBD1 (6 bases). V lost 3 bases and J lost 3, with 9 bases in between. Germline values: CDR1 DFQATT, CDR2 SNEGSKA (reference sequence). This CDR3 contains 13 residues. The CDR3 bases are TGCAGTGCTAGCAACAGGGACAATCAGCCCCAGCATTTT. Its translation is CSASNRDNQPQHF.

This clonotype was found a few times. The V call is TRBV7-2, the J call TRBJ2-7; either TRBD1 or TRBD2 may fit D (5 bases each). Germline V gives CDR1 SGHTA, CDR2 FQGNSA. This CDR3 spans 15 amino acids. The V gene lost 6 bases and the J gene lost 0 bases, with 15 bases spanning the gap. The CDR3 reads CASRPRDLSSYEQYF. DNA of the CDR3: TGTGCCAGCAGGCCACGGGACCTCAGCTCCTACGAGCAGTACTTC.

The chain links TRBV28 to TRBJ2-7; D gene unclear. V was cut by 1 base and J by 0 bases, with 10 bases left in between. The CDR3 length is 15 residues. From germline, CDR1 is MDHEN and CDR2 SYDVKM. The CDR3 DNA reads TGTGCCAGCAGTTTATTTGGATCGGGCTCCTACGAGCAGTACTTC. This codes for CASSLFGSGSYEQYF.

This clonotype was detected a few times. The V gene is TRBV6-6, the J gene TRBJ1-1; D unresolved. CDR3 size: 14 residues. V lost 2 bases, J lost 7 bases, and 14 bases lay in between. Germline values: CDR1 MNHNY, CDR2 SVGAGI (reference sequence). The CDR3 DNA follows: TGTGCCAGCAGTTACCCAAGTCGGTATGGTGAAGCTTTCTTT. Amino acids: CASSYPSRYGEAFF.

At least ten counts were recorded for this clonotype. The chain employs TRBV10-3 and TRBJ1-1; D may be TRBD1 (6 bases). This CDR3 is built from 14 residues. The V end was cut by 5 bases, the J end by 1 base, with 11 bases between. In germline, CDR1 is ENHRY, CDR2 SYGVKD. The chain's CDR3 is CAISTGTPNTEAFF. CDR3 DNA sequence: TGTGCCATCAGTACCGGGACACCGAACACTGAAGCTTTCTTT.

The rearrangement uses TRBV12-3 or TRBV12-4 and TRBJ2-7; unclear D gene. CDR3 length: 15 residues. Trimming removed 5 bases from V and 0 bases from J, with 14 bases in between. CDR3 residues: CASSPGPTHSYEQYF. The CDR3 coding sequence is TGTGCCAGCAGTCCCGGGCCCACCCACTCCTACGAGCAGTACTTC.

This clonotype occurred a few times. The genes are TRBV12-3 or TRBV12-4 and TRBJ1-4; D not certain. CDR3 size: 14 residues. Between the trimmed V and J ends, which lost 0 bases and 8 bases, there was a span of 10 bases. CDR3 loop: CASSLAGPAEKLFF. For the CDR3, the DNA is TGTGCCAGCAGTTTAGCTGGGCCGGCCGAAAAACTGTTTTTT.